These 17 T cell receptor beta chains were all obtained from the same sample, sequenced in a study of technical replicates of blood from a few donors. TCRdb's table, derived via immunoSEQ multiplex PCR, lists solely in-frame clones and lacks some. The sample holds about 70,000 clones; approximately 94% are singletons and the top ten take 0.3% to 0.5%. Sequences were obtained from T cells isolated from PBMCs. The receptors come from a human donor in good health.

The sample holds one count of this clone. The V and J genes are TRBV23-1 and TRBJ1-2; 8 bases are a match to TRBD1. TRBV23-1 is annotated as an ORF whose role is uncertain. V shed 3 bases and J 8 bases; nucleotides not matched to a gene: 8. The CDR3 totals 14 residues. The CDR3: CASSHLDRGPGYTF. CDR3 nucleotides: TGCGCCAGCAGTCACCTCGACAGGGGACCGGGCTACACCTTC.

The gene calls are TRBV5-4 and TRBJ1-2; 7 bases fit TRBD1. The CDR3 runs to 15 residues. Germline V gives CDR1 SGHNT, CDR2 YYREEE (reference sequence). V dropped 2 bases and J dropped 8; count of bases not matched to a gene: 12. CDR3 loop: CASSFSQGQEYGYTF. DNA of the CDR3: TGTGCCAGCAGCTTTTCACAGGGGCAGGAATACGGCTACACCTTC.

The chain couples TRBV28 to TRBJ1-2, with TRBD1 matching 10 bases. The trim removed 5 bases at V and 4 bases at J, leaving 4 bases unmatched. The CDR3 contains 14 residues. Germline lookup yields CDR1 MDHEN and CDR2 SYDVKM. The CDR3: CASSRDRGSYGYTF. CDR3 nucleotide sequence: TGTGCCAGCAGTCGGGACAGGGGCTCCTATGGCTACACCTTC.

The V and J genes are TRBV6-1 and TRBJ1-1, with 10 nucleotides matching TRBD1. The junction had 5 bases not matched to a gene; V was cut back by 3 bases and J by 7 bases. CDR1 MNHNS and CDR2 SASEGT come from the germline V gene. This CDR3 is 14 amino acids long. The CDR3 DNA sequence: TGTGCCAGCAGTGAGGTGGACAGGGGGAGTGAAGCTTTCTTT. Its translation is CASSEVDRGSEAFF.

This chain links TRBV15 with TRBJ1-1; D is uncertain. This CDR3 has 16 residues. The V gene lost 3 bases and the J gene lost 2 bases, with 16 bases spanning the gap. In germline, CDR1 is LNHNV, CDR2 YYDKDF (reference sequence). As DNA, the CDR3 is TGTGCCACCAGCAGGACACATTCTGAATTCAACACTGAAGCTTTCTTT. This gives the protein CATSRTHSEFNTEAFF.

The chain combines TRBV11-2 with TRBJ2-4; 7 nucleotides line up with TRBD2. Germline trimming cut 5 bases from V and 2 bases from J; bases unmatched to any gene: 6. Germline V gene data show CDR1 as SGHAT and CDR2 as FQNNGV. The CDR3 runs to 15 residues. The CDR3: CASSPGRLTKNIQYF. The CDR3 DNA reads TGTGCCAGCAGCCCCGGGAGGCTAACCAAAAACATTCAGTACTTC.

The CDR3 here is CASSLGQGSYNEQFF. CDR3 in DNA: TGCGCCAGCAGCTTGGGACAGGGCTCCTACAATGAGCAGTTCTTC. The chain carries TRBV5-1 and TRBJ2-1; TRBD1 aligns across 7 bases. With V trimmed by 0 bases and J by 0 bases, 0 bases remained unmatched. Germline V gene sequence: CDR1 SGHRS, CDR2 YFSETQ. CDR3 length: 15 residues. The complete variable domain, with remaining parts taken from reference TRBV5-1 and TRBJ2-1, reads KAGVTQTPRYLIKTRGQQVTLSCSPISGHRSVSWYQQTPGQGLQFLFEYFSETQRNKGNFPGRFSGRQFSNSRSEMNVSTLELGDSALYLCASSLGQGSYNEQFFGPGTRLTVL.

The DNA for the CDR3 is TGTGCCAGCAGGGGGACAGGGTTAGAGACCCAGTACTTC. Protein sequence: CASRGTGLETQYF. The chain uses TRBV2 and TRBJ2-5; TRBD1 matches at 9 bases. J lost 4 bases, V lost 6 bases, and 3 bases had no gene match. Per the germline V gene, CDR1 is SNHLY and CDR2 is FYNNEI. This CDR3 contains 13 residues.

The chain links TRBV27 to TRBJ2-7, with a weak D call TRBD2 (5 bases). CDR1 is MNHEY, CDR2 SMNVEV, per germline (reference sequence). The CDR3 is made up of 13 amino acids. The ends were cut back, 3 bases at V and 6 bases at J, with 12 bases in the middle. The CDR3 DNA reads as TGTGCCAGCAGTTTGCGGGCTAGGTTCGAGCAGTACTTC. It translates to CASSLRARFEQYF.

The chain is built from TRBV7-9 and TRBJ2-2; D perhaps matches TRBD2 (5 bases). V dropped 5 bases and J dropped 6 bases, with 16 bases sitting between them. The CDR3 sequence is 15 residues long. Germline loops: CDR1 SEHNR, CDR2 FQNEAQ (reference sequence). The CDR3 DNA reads TGTGCCAGCAGCGTACCGGGATCTAGGGCCGGGGAGCTGTTTTTT. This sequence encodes CASSVPGSRAGELFF.

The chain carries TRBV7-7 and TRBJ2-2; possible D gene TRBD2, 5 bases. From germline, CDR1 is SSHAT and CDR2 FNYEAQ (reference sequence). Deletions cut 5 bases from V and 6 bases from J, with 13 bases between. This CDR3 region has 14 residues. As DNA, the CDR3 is TGTGCCAGCAGCCCCGGGGTTAGCGCCGGGGAGCTGTTTTTT. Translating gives CASSPGVSAGELFF.

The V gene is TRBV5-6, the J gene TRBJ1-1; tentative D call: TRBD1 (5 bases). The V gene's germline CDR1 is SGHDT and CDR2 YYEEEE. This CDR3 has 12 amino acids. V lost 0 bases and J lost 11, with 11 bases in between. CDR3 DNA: TGTGCCAGCAGCTTGGGGGGGGTGAATGCTTTCTTT. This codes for CASSLGGVNAFF.

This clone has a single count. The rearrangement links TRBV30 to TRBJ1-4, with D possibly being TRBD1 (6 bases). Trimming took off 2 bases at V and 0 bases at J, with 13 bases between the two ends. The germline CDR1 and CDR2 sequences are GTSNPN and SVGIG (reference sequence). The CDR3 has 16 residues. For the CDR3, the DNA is TGTGCCTGGAGTTGGACAGCCGTTGCAACTAATGAAAAACTGTTTTTT. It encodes CAWSWTAVATNEKLFF.

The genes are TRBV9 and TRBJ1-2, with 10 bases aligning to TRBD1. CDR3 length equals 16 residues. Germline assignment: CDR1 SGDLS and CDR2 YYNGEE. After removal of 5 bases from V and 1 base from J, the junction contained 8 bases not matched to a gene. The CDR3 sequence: CASRKTGGDFNYGYTF. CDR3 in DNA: TGTGCCAGCAGAAAGACAGGGGGCGACTTTAACTATGGCTACACCTTC.

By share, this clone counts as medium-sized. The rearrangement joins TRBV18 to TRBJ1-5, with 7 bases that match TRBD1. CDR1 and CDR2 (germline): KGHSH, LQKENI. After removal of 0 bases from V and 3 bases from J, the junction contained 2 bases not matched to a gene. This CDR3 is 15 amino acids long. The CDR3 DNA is TGTGCCAGCTCACCACCTGACAGGGCCAATCAGCCCCAGCATTTT. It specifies CASSPPDRANQPQHF.

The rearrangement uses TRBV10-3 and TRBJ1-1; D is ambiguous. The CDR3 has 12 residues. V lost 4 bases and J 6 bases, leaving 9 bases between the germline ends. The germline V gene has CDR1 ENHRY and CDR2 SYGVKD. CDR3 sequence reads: CAISAGSPEAFF. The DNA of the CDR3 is TGTGCCATCAGTGCCGGGAGCCCTGAAGCTTTCTTT.

The CDR3 loop reads CASRPGLSPKEFF. CDR3 nucleotide sequence: TGTGCCAGCCGACCGGGACTCTCACCAAAGGAGTTCTTC. V is TRBV7-8 and J is TRBJ2-1, with D possibly being TRBD2 (6 bases). Germline V CDR1 and CDR2: SGHVS, FQNEAQ. V lost 8 bases and J lost 14, with 22 bases in between. This CDR3 spans 13 amino acids.